This T cell receptor beta chain is from a study of cytomegalovirus exposure and HLA in healthy donors. Study as a whole: Out of approximately 170 million T cells, an earlier analysis found fewer than 140 million unique TCR beta sequences in total.

Study-wide points: One later analysis reportedly identified an Asian-associated ancestry cluster that showed fewer N-insertions than the approximately 700-donor mean.

PCR was performed using 60 Vbeta and 13 Jbeta primers. The method was immunoSEQ multiplex PCR; TCRdb's version includes in-frame clones alone and lacks a portion of them. In the table there are around 180,000 clones, approximately 71% of which are singletons. Remarks on this clone: Its antigen is as yet unknown.

The germline gives CDR1 SQVTM, CDR2 ANQGSEA. The V end was cut by 6 bases, the J end by 4 bases, with 21 bases between. The CDR3 is 15 amino acids. The sequence was obtained from a girl aged 5-17 years in good health and CMV-seronegative. The chain combines TRBV29-1 with TRBJ1-2; D not certain. Sequencing was carried out using PBMCs. CDR3 sequence (DNA): TGCAGCGTCATACTCGCACAGTTATCACCCTATGGCTACACCTTC. Translated, it gives CSVILAQLSPYGYTF. The complete variable domain, with remaining parts taken from reference TRBV29-1 and TRBJ1-2, reads SAVISQKPSRDICQRGTSLTIQCQVDSQVTMMFWYRQQPGQSLTLIATANQGSEATYESGFVIDKFPISRPNLTFSTLTVSNMSPEDSSIYLCSVILAQLSPYGYTFGSGTRLTVV.